This entry concerns a single TCR beta chain. No antigen is known for it. The data were taken from a study of T-cell reconstitution after alpha-beta-depleted transplantation in children. The study's findings and limits: Diversity and T-cell counts at one year after transplant derived mostly from new T cells. Diversity of TCRbeta at day 60 was high in some patients, arising from surviving recipient T cells and thymic progenitors. It was reported that alpha-beta T cells came from several hundred expanded graft clones (about two months after transplant).

V gave up 3 bases and J gave up 3 bases; unmatched junction bases: 7. CDR1 and CDR2 (germline): DFQATT, SNEGSKA (reference sequence). The CDR3 consists of 15 residues. During its preparation, the TCRbeta library received unique molecular identifiers. In TCRdb, the PCR reads were re-called with MiXCR into one record per CDR3 protein. The sample lists 540,000 or so distinct CDR3 sequences, approximately 22% occurring once. The chain is built from TRBV20-1 and TRBJ1-5, with 8 bases identical to TRBD1. This TCR was sampled from a boy in the first two years of life who had a stem cell transplant for acute myeloid leukemia, so the T cells may come from the graft donor. The specimen was PBMCs, mostly from graft donor cells, collected 360 days after TCRalphabeta/CD19-depleted stem cell transplant. This CDR3 is CSARTSGGVNQPQHF. CDR3 nucleotides: TGCAGTGCTAGGACTTCAGGGGGCGTCAATCAGCCCCAGCATTTT.